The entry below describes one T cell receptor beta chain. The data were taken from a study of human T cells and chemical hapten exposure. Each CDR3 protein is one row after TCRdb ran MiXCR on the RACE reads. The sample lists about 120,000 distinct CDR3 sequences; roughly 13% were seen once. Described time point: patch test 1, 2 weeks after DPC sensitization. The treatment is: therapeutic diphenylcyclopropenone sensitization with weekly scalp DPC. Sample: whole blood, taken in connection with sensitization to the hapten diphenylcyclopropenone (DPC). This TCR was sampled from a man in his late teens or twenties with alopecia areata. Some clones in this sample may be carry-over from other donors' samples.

The CDR3 nucleotides are TGTGCCAGCTCACCGGACAGGGGTGGTGAGCAGTTCTTC. As protein: CASSPDRGGEQFF. The chain employs TRBV18 and TRBJ2-1; TRBD1 matches 9 bases. The CDR3 spans 13 residues. Trimming removed 3 bases from V and 9 bases from J; junction bases left unmatched: 3. The germline V gene has CDR1 KGHSH and CDR2 LQKENI.